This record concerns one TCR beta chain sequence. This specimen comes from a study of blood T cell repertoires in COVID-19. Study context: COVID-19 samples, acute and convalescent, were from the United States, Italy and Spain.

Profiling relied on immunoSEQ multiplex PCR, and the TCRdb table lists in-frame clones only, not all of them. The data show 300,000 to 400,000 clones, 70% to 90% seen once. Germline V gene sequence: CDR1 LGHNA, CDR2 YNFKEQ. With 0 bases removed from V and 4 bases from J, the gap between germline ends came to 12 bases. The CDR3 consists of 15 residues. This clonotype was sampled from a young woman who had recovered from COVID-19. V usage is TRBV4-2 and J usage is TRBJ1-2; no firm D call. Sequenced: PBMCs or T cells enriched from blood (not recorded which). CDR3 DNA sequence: TGTGCCAGCAGCCAAGATCTAGGACTCAGCTATGGCTACACCTTC. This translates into CASSQDLGLSYGYTF.